This passage covers 19 T cell receptor beta chains from one sample sequenced in a study of Graves' ophthalmopathy and Graves' hyperthyroidism (dated by TCRdb to between 2018 and 2020). These reads were obtained on an Illumina HiSeq 2000. TCR beta CDR3 regions were amplified from RNA transcripts for repertoire sequencing. HTBI primers and the Qiagen OneStep RT-PCR kit were used in a first-round RT-PCR, which was followed by a second-round multiplex PCR, size selection and purification. The public reads were run again by TCRdb, first through fastp at Q25 and then through MiXCR, and only productive beta chains were kept. CDR3 protein duplicates are merged, each entry listing the most common genes and DNA. This sample lists 500,000 to 600,000 distinct CDR3 sequences; approximately 35% were detected once. About 4% of the sample is held by the ten biggest clonotypes. Source material: peripheral blood or thyroid tissue (not recorded which). These receptors originate from an adult man with Graves' hyperthyroidism.

The rearrangement joins TRBV7-8 to TRBJ2-3; 9 bases fit TRBD2. This CDR3 has 17 amino acids. The V gene end was trimmed by 5 bases and the J gene end by 4 bases; junction bases not matched to a gene: 13. CDR1 and CDR2 (germline): SGHVS, FQNEAQ. CDR3 sequence (DNA): TGTGCCAGCAGCACACTTAGCGGGGGCCTCTTAGCAGATACGCAGTATTTT. Amino acid sequence: CASSTLSGGLLADTQYF.

Many counts were recorded for this clonotype. The chain is built from TRBV12-3 or TRBV12-4 and TRBJ1-2; D is perhaps TRBD1 (5 bases). The CDR3 sequence is 13 residues long. Trimming shortened V by 4 bases and J by 2 bases, and 8 bases separated the two germline ends. This chain's CDR3 is CASSSGTNYGYTF. The CDR3, as DNA: TGTGCCAGCAGTTCCGGGACCAACTATGGCTACACCTTC.

This clonotype appeared a few times. The chain is built from TRBV29-1 and TRBJ2-7; TRBD2 matches 10 bases. Germline-derived CDR1 and CDR2 are SQVTM and ANQGSEA. After removal of 5 bases from V and 7 bases from J, the junction contained 17 bases not matched to a gene. The CDR3 runs 16 residues. Here the CDR3 DNA reads TGCAGCGTTTCCCGAGAGCCACCGGGACTAGCGTGGGAGCAGTACTTC. This translates into CSVSREPPGLAWEQYF.

This clonotype appeared many times. The chain employs TRBV9 and TRBJ2-3, with D maybe TRBD1 (6 bases). The CDR3 runs 17 residues. Germline CDR1 reads SGDLS; CDR2 reads YYNGEE. V lost 0 bases and J 2 bases, leaving 16 bases between the germline ends. The CDR3 is CASSVEGVGGFTDTQYF. The CDR3, as DNA: TGTGCCAGCAGCGTAGAGGGGGTTGGGGGTTTCACAGATACGCAGTATTTT.

In its sample, this clonotype was seen many times. V is TRBV20-1 and J is TRBJ2-2; 13 nucleotides agree with TRBD2. The CDR3 covers 14 residues. CDR1 DFQATT and CDR2 SNEGSKA come from the germline V gene (reference sequence). J was trimmed by 7 bases and V by 3 bases; bases with no gene match: 2. The CDR3 coding sequence is TGCAGTGCTAGGGGGACTAGCGGGAACGGGGAGCTGTTTTTT. Amino acid sequence: CSARGTSGNGELFF.

Regarding this clonotype: The germline gene is not matched at one end of the junction; a read error may be the cause. The V call is TRBV7-2, the J call TRBJ1-1, with 11 bases that match TRBD1. In germline, CDR1 is SGHTA, CDR2 FQGNSA. This CDR3 region has 15 residues. CDR3 loop: CASSHGTGGGTEAFF. Here the CDR3 DNA reads TGCGCCAGCAGCCACGGGACAGGGGGAGGCACTGAAGCTTTCTTT.

The CDR3 here is CASSLGGFSYNEQFF. In nucleotides, the CDR3 is TGTGCCAGCAGCTTAGGAGGGTTCTCCTACAATGAGCAGTTCTTC. This chain connects TRBV7-6 to TRBJ2-1; D might be TRBD2 (5 bases). The CDR3 runs to 15 residues. From germline, CDR1 is SGHVS and CDR2 FNYEAQ. V lost 1 base and J lost 0, with 7 bases in between.

This clonotype was seen repeatedly, ten times or more. The V and J genes are TRBV24-1 and TRBJ1-1; D is perhaps TRBD1 (6 bases). Germline assignment: CDR1 KGHDR and CDR2 SFDVKD. The CDR3 is made up of 14 amino acids. The ends were cut back, 7 bases at V and 0 bases at J, with 11 bases in the middle. DNA for the CDR3: TGTGCCACCAGCCGTAGGGGGATGAACACTGAAGCTTTCTTT. It translates to CATSRRGMNTEAFF.

This clonotype was recorded many times. The rearrangement links TRBV10-1 to TRBJ1-4, with D maybe TRBD1 (5 bases). Germline V gene lookup returns CDR1 WNHNN and CDR2 SYGVQD (reference sequence). This CDR3 is 12 amino acids long. Trimming pared 6 bases from V and 8 bases from J, leaving 10 bases between. The CDR3 loop is CASSAGTEKLFF. The DNA for the CDR3 is TGCGCCAGCAGCGCCGGGACCGAAAAACTGTTTTTT.

This sequence joins TRBV10-2 and TRBJ1-1; the match to TRBD1 covers 11 bases. V lost 7 bases to trimming and J lost 4 bases; unmatched junction nucleotides: 5. Germline V gene lookup returns CDR1 WSHSY and CDR2 SAAADI. This CDR3 is 14 amino acids long. DNA for the CDR3: TGCGCCAGCACGGACAGGGGGCGAGGCACTGAAGCTTTCTTT. Translated, it gives CASTDRGRGTEAFF.

Regarding this clonotype: A read error may produce the germline difference seen at one junction end. The chain has TRBV19 and TRBJ2-7, with 9 bases aligning to TRBD2. This CDR3 has 15 amino acids. Per the germline V gene, CDR1 is LNHDA and CDR2 is SQIVND (reference sequence). As DNA, the CDR3 is TGTGCCAGTAGTGGCGGGGGGGCGGGGAGAGATACGCAGTATTTC. Translating it yields CASSGGGAGRDTQYF. The full variable domain, with the rest looked up from reference TRBV19 and TRBJ2-7, is DGGITQSPKYLFRKEGQNVTLSCEQNLNHDAMYWYRQDPGQGLRLIYYSQIVNDFQKGDIAEGYSVSREKKESFPLTVTSAQKNPTAFYLCASSGGGAGRDTQYFGPGTRLTVT.

For this clonotype: The junction does not match germline at one end; this may be a read error. The CDR3 nucleotides are TGTGCCACCAGCCGAGACAGGGGAGATGAGACCCAGTACTTC. Translated, it gives CATSRDRGDETQYF. The V gene is TRBV15, the J gene TRBJ2-5; TRBD1 aligns across 8 bases. The germline gives CDR1 LNHNV, CDR2 YYDKDF (reference sequence). The CDR3 contains 14 residues.

There are many counts of this clonotype. The chain joins TRBV30 to TRBJ2-5; D remains ambiguous. The CDR3 runs to 11 residues. Trimming left V 0 bases short and J 2 bases short, with 1 base between. Germline values: CDR1 GTSNPN, CDR2 SVGIG (reference sequence). As DNA, the CDR3 is TGTGCCTGGAGTGTACAAGAGACCCAGTACTTC. Encoded protein: CAWSVQETQYF.

This clonotype was picked up many times. The chain employs TRBV19 and TRBJ2-2, with a weak D call TRBD1 (5 bases). Germline V gene sequence: CDR1 LNHDA, CDR2 SQIVND (reference sequence). The CDR3 is 16 amino acids. Trimming removed 7 bases from V and 0 bases from J, with 15 bases in between. In DNA, the CDR3 is TGTGCCAGTACTACAGGTGGCAACGCGAACACCGGGGAGCTGTTTTTT. Encoded protein: CASTTGGNANTGELFF.

Concerning this clonotype itself: A much larger clone is a single base away; this may be a read error. The V and J genes are TRBV7-6 and TRBJ1-2; D possibly corresponds to TRBD1 (5 bases). The CDR3 covers 13 residues. Germline assignment: CDR1 SGHVS and CDR2 FNYEAQ. CDR3 sequence (DNA): TGTGCCGGCAGCTCCGAGGGGCTAAACGGCTACACCTTC. It is translated as CAGSSEGLNGYTF.

V gene TRBV3-1 combines with J gene TRBJ1-5, with TRBD1 matching 10 bases. Trimming cost V 4 bases and J 2 bases; bases outside gene matches: 11. This CDR3 contains 18 residues. Germline lookup yields CDR1 LGHDT and CDR2 YNNKEL (reference sequence). CDR3 coding DNA: TGTGCCAGCAGCCCCTTTCGTCCCGGGACAGGGGGCAATCAGCCCCAGCATTTT. Its translation: CASSPFRPGTGGNQPQHF.

This clonotype was seen a handful of times. V gene TRBV7-9 combines with J gene TRBJ1-5, with TRBD1 identical over 7 bases. The CDR3 consists of 17 residues. With 5 bases clipped from V and 0 bases from J, the junction kept 10 bases outside the gene matches. Germline CDR1 is SEHNR and CDR2 is FQNEAQ (reference sequence). CDR3 protein: CASSNDTGDYSNQPQHF. Here the CDR3 DNA reads TGTGCCAGCAGCAACGACACAGGGGACTATAGCAATCAGCCCCAGCATTTT. The variable domain in full, completed from reference TRBV7-9 and TRBJ1-5, reads DTGVSQNPRHKITKRGQNVTFRCDPISEHNRLYWYRQTLGQGPEFLTYFQNEAQLEKSRLLSDRFSAERPKGSFSTLEIQRTEQGDSAMYLCASSNDTGDYSNQPQHFGDGTRLSIL.

The CDR3 DNA reads TGTGCCAGCAGCTTAGCCGGACAGGGGAGTTACTACGAGCAGTACTTC. Translation: CASSLAGQGSYYEQYF. The chain recombines TRBV7-3 with TRBJ2-7, with TRBD1 matching over 9 bases. The junction had 8 bases not matched to a gene; V was cut back by 2 bases and J by 3 bases. This CDR3 has 16 amino acids. Germline assignment: CDR1 SGHTA and CDR2 FQGTGA.

This clonotype was recorded many times. The chain carries TRBV2 and TRBJ2-5; possible D gene TRBD2, 6 bases. V dropped 5 bases and J dropped 5 bases, with 12 bases sitting between them. Germline V lookup: CDR1 SNHLY, CDR2 FYNNEI. The CDR3 covers 13 residues. The CDR3, as DNA: TGTGCCAGCAGTCAACTAGCTGGTGAGACCCAGTACTTC. Amino acid sequence: CASSQLAGETQYF.